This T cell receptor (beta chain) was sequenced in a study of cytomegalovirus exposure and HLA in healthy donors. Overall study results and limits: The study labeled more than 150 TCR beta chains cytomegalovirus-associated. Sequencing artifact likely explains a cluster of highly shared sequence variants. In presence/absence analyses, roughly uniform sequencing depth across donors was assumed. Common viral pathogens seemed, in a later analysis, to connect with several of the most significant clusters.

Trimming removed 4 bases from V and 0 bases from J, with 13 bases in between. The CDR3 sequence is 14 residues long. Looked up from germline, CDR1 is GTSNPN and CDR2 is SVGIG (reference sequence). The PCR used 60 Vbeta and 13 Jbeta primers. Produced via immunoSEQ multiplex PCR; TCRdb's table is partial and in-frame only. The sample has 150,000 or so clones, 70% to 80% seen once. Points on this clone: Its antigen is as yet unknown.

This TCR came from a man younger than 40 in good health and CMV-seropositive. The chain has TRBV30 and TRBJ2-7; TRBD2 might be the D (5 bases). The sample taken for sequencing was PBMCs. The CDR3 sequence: CAWKRDSLSYEQYF. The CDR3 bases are TGTGCCTGGAAGAGGGATTCCCTCTCCTACGAGCAGTACTTC.